This section outlines one T cell receptor (beta chain) sequence together with its context. Germline trimming cut 0 bases from V and 5 bases from J; bases unmatched to any gene: 5. CDR1 and CDR2 from the germline V gene are SGHRS and YFSETQ. The CDR3 is 15 residues long. This record comes from a study of control samples from healthy donors and cancer patients. Repertoires were generated with immunoSEQ multiplex PCR, while TCRdb's copy carries only in-frame clones and drops some. The data hold around 190,000 clones, with more than 90% observed a single time. Sequencing was carried out using blood. The sequence was obtained from a man aged 25 to 40 in good health. This chain uses TRBV5-1 with TRBJ2-1, with TRBD1 matching over 7 bases. The CDR3 is CASSLGAGGNNEQFF. The CDR3 nucleotides read TGCGCCAGCAGCTTGGGGGCAGGGGGTAACAATGAGCAGTTCTTC.